These 20 T cell receptor beta chains came from one sample sequenced in a study of blood T cells in healthy people across ages (dated by TCRdb to about 2015). Libraries came from 5' RACE. Sequencing was performed on an Illumina HiSeq 2500. A second roughly 6 to 11 cycle PCR used a sample-barcoded 5' primer and a J-beta primer mix. The raw public data were reprocessed by TCRdb itself: fastp quality trimming at Q25, MiXCR clonotype calling, in-frame beta chains only. Here each entry gathers all rows of one CDR3 protein and keeps the most common genes and DNA. For this sample there are about 1.1 million distinct CDR3 sequences; 30% to 40% appear just once. The top ten clones comprise about an eighth of the sample. Sequenced: blood. The source is a man between 18 and 29 years old in good health.

The J gene is TRBJ1-5, the V gene TRBV29-1; D might be TRBD1 (5 bases). The germline gives CDR1 SQVTM, CDR2 ANQGSEA. The CDR3 totals 17 residues. Trimming cost V 5 bases and J 0 bases, with 20 bases left between them. CDR3 amino acids: CSVSLARRTNSNQPQHF. In nucleotides, the CDR3 is TGCAGCGTTTCCCTCGCCCGGCGGACAAATAGCAATCAGCCCCAGCATTTT.

The chain joins TRBV20-1 to TRBJ1-2; perhaps TRBD1 as D (5 bases). This CDR3 comprises 12 residues. CDR1 DFQATT and CDR2 SNEGSKA come from the germline V gene (reference sequence). V lost 4 bases and J 8 bases, leaving 14 bases between the germline ends. CDR3 bases: TGCAGTGCTAACCTAGGGGCTAAGGGCTACACCTTC. Encoded protein: CSANLGAKGYTF.

This clonotype was observed a few times. The chain links TRBV7-9 to TRBJ2-5; the D gene is possibly TRBD2 (6 bases). Germline CDR1 is SEHNR and CDR2 is FQNEAQ (reference sequence). V was trimmed by 1 base and J by 5 bases, leaving 14 bases between them. This CDR3 has 15 amino acids. The CDR3 DNA is TGTGCCAGCAGCTTAGGGGCGGGGTTAAAGGAGACCCAGTACTTC. Its protein product is CASSLGAGLKETQYF.

This clonotype has only a few counts. The V and J genes are TRBV28 and TRBJ1-5, with D possibly matching TRBD1 (6 bases). Trimming stripped 4 bases from V and 5 bases from J, with 15 bases between. The CDR3 totals 15 residues. Looked up from germline, CDR1 is MDHEN and CDR2 is SYDVKM. The CDR3 spells CASSSPTGLDQPQHF. The CDR3 DNA is TGTGCCAGCAGTTCCCCAACAGGGCTCGATCAGCCCCAGCATTTT.

The sample holds one count of this clonotype. V gene TRBV18 combines with J gene TRBJ2-7; D unclear. Germline values: CDR1 KGHSH, CDR2 LQKENI. V was trimmed by 7 bases and J by 3 bases, leaving 7 bases between them. The CDR3 extends over 11 amino acids. CDR3 residues: CASFEYYEQYF. The CDR3 bases are TGTGCCAGCTTTGAGTACTACGAGCAGTACTTC.

The rearrangement links TRBV3-1 to TRBJ1-5, with 7 bases identical to TRBD1. Germline assignment: CDR1 LGHDT and CDR2 YNNKEL (reference sequence). V lost 4 bases, J lost 2 bases, and 5 bases stayed unmatched. The CDR3 extends over 15 amino acids. This chain's CDR3 is CASSRGTAGNQPQHF. The DNA of the CDR3 is TGTGCCAGCAGCCGAGGGACAGCGGGCAATCAGCCCCAGCATTTT.

The chain has TRBV2 and TRBJ2-2; maybe TRBD1 (7 bases). The V gene's germline CDR1 is SNHLY and CDR2 FYNNEI. The CDR3 sequence is 13 residues long. Trimming removed 7 bases from V and 7 bases from J, with 13 bases in between. The CDR3 here is CASKTGTGGELFF. The CDR3 DNA reads TGTGCCAGCAAGACAGGGACTGGCGGGGAGCTGTTTTTT. Using reference TRBV2 and TRBJ2-2 for the parts outside the CDR3, the full variable domain is EPEVTQTPSHQVTQMGQEVILRCVPISNHLYFYWYRQILGQKVEFLVSFYNNEISEKSEIFDDQFSVERPDGSNFTLKIRSTKLEDSAMYFCASKTGTGGELFFGEGSRLTVL.

The chain joins TRBV6-2 or TRBV6-3 to TRBJ1-6; the D is unclear. Germline values: CDR1 MNHEY, CDR2 SVGEGT. There are 13 residues in the CDR3. Trimming cost V 5 bases and J 8 bases, with 10 bases left between them. The CDR3 nucleotides read TGTGCCAGCAGTCCCCGTCAGGATTCACCCCTCCACTTT. It encodes CASSPRQDSPLHF.

V is TRBV20-1 and J is TRBJ2-3, with a weak D call TRBD1 (5 bases). With 5 bases removed from V and 0 bases from J, the gap between germline ends came to 12 bases. Germline-derived CDR1 and CDR2 are DFQATT and SNEGSKA (reference sequence). CDR3 length: 14 residues. The CDR3 region has the DNA TGCAGTGCTGGGGCGAAGGGGAGCACAGATACGCAGTATTTT. This gives the protein CSAGAKGSTDTQYF.

The chain uses TRBV4-1 and TRBJ1-5; no firm D call. Germline CDR1 is MGHRA and CDR2 is YSYEKL. The V and J ends lost 0 bases and 2 bases respectively, with 8 bases between them. This CDR3 is built from 15 residues. The CDR3 here is CASSQEGIGNQPQHF. CDR3 sequence (DNA): TGCGCCAGCAGCCAAGAAGGGATTGGCAATCAGCCCCAGCATTTT.

The table lists this clonotype with a few counts. The chain links TRBV12-3 or TRBV12-4 to TRBJ1-2, with a tentative D call TRBD1 (6 bases). This CDR3 spans 12 amino acids. V lost 3 bases to trimming and J lost 7 bases, with 9 bases between them. The CDR3 loop is CASSFPTGGYTF. The DNA for the CDR3 is TGTGCCAGCAGTTTTCCGACAGGTGGCTACACCTTC.

The table lists this clonotype with a few counts. The chain carries TRBV6-2 or TRBV6-3 and TRBJ2-7; the match to TRBD2 covers 15 bases. The DNA end is more similar to TRBJ2-5, so the J call may be wrong. The CDR3 runs 17 residues. Germline values: CDR1 MNHEY, CDR2 SVGEGT. This CDR3 reads CASSYSGLAGGWKTQYF. CDR3 in DNA: TGTGCCAGCAGTTACTCGGGACTAGCGGGGGGATGGAAGACCCAGTACTTC.

The V gene is TRBV20-1, the J gene TRBJ1-5; D is undetermined. This CDR3 has 12 amino acids. Trimming removed 5 bases at V and 2 bases at J, with 7 bases between. CDR1 DFQATT and CDR2 SNEGSKA come from the germline V gene (reference sequence). The CDR3 DNA reads as TGCAGTGCTCTTTCTCGCAATCAGCCCCAGCATTTT. Translated, it gives CSALSRNQPQHF.

This chain joins TRBV6-2 or TRBV6-3 and TRBJ1-1; no firm D call. CDR1 MNHEY and CDR2 SVGEGT come from the germline V gene. The CDR3 is made up of 12 amino acids. Trimming pared 10 bases from V and 0 bases from J, leaving 9 bases between. In DNA, the CDR3 is TGTGCCACACAGTCCGTGAACACTGAAGCTTTCTTT. It is translated as CATQSVNTEAFF.

The chain joins TRBV9 to TRBJ2-1, with D perhaps matching TRBD2 (5 bases). Trimming stripped 4 bases from V and 4 bases from J, with 18 bases between. The CDR3 contains 16 residues. Germline CDR1 reads SGDLS; CDR2 reads YYNGEE. The CDR3 DNA reads as TGTGCCAGCAGCTCCTCGCCAGCGGCCCAATACAATGAGCAGTTCTTC. Its protein product is CASSSSPAAQYNEQFF. Full variable domain (outside the CDR3, taken from reference TRBV9 and TRBJ2-1): DSGVTQTPKHLITATGQRVTLRCSPRSGDLSVYWYQQSLDQGLQFLIQYYNGEERAKGNILERFSAQQFPDLHSELNLSSLELGDSALYFCASSSSPAAQYNEQFFGPGTRLTVL.

A single count supports this clonotype. The chain combines TRBV12-5 with TRBJ2-7; D is unresolved. CDR1 and CDR2 (germline): LGHNT, FRNRAP. This CDR3 has 11 amino acids. The V end lost 9 bases, the J end lost 7 bases, and 13 bases lay between the germline ends. DNA for the CDR3: TGTGCTAGCGAATCCTACAATGAGCAGTACTTC. This translates into CASESYNEQYF.

V usage is TRBV9 and J usage is TRBJ1-5; D not certain. In germline, CDR1 is SGDLS, CDR2 YYNGEE. This CDR3 comprises 13 residues. V was trimmed by 4 bases and J by 7 bases, leaving 12 bases between them. CDR3 protein: CASSPDVRQPQHF. DNA of the CDR3: TGTGCCAGCAGCCCCGACGTCAGACAGCCCCAGCATTTT.

This sequence joins TRBV20-1 and TRBJ1-1, with 8 bases that match TRBD1. CDR3 length equals 13 residues. Per the germline V gene, CDR1 is DFQATT and CDR2 is SNEGSKA (reference sequence). Trimming removed 2 bases from V and 11 bases from J; junction bases left unmatched: 10. CDR3 residues: CSARKDRERRAFF. CDR3 DNA sequence: TGCAGTGCTAGAAAGGACAGGGAGAGGCGGGCTTTCTTT.

This clonotype occurred a few times. The chain joins TRBV20-1 to TRBJ1-2; a possible D gene is TRBD1 (6 bases). CDR3 size: 13 residues. V was trimmed by 3 bases and J by 8 bases, leaving 16 bases between them. Germline V gene sequence: CDR1 DFQATT, CDR2 SNEGSKA (reference sequence). CDR3 amino acids: CSASPGHQGGYTF. DNA of the CDR3: TGCAGTGCTAGTCCGGGACACCAGGGAGGCTACACCTTC.

This clonotype appeared many times. The chain couples TRBV20-1 to TRBJ2-5; the D gene could be TRBD1 or TRBD2 (5 bases each). Trimming removed 0 bases from V and 2 bases from J, with 10 bases in between. This CDR3 region has 14 residues. From germline, CDR1 is DFQATT and CDR2 SNEGSKA (reference sequence). In DNA form, the CDR3 reads TGCAGTGCTAGAGACGGGGCAGATCAAGAGACCCAGTACTTC. Protein sequence: CSARDGADQETQYF.